This T cell receptor (beta chain) is from a study of graft-versus-host responses after intestinal transplantation. Some clones are missing from TCRdb's copy, which holds only in-frame ones; the method was immunoSEQ multiplex PCR. Of about 71,000 clones detected, around 90% appear once; the ten largest clones hold approximately 1.4%. General observations from the study: When patients had graft-donor T cell macrochimerism, their allografts held high graft-versus-host to host-versus-graft clonal ratios. Some GvH clones were seen earlier in gut or blood, suggesting intestinal origin.

The CDR3 consists of 13 residues. The V end lost 7 bases, the J end lost 1 base, and 9 bases lay between the germline ends. Germline CDR1 is SNHLY and CDR2 is FYNNEI. In regard to this clone: Its antigen is not identified.

The sequences come from unstimulated CD8+ T cells sorted from spleen or lymph node cells, collected before intestinal transplant. The receptor's source is a human donor who received an intestinal transplant. The genes are TRBV2 and TRBJ2-3; D ambiguous. CDR3 DNA: TGTGCCAGCATTATAGAAGGCACAGATACGCAGTATTTT. Protein: CASIIEGTDTQYF.